These T cell receptor beta chains were read from a single sample in a study of blood T cell repertoires in COVID-19. The data were produced by immunoSEQ multiplex PCR, yet TCRdb's version contains in-frame clones alone and is incomplete. The sample yields about 160,000 clones, 80% to 90% seen once. The sample was peripheral blood. Source of these receptors: a man between 40 and 49 years old with acute or convalescent COVID-19. CDR3s include the opening cysteine and the closing phenylalanine or tryptophan. Each record gives: D gene, V gene, J gene, clone size, CDR3 DNA, CDR3 protein. D genes are given only for firm matches. Clone size is given for some rows only: seen once, a few or many times, or a class if the clone is expanded.

-	TRBV6-2/TRBV6-3	TRBJ2-7	-	TGTGCCAGCAGTTACTCGAGCGAGCAGTACTTC	CASSYSSEQYF
TRBD2	TRBV5-8	TRBJ2-1	-	TGTGCCAGCAGCTTGTGGGAGGGGAGGATGAACAATGAGCAGTTCTTC	CASSLWEGRMNNEQFF
TRBD1	TRBV5-4	TRBJ1-2	-	TGTGCCAGCAGCCTGGGACAGACCTATGGCTACACCTTC	CASSLGQTYGYTF
TRBD2	TRBV5-5	TRBJ2-2	-	TGTGCCAGCAGCTTTTGGGGAGGGCGGAGCACCGGGGAGCTGTTTTTT	CASSFWGGRSTGELFF
-	TRBV11-2	TRBJ2-3	-	TGTGCCAGCAGCTTAAAGGCAGGATCTGCAGATACGCAGTATTTT	CASSLKAGSADTQYF
-	TRBV4-1	TRBJ1-1	-	TGCGCCAGCAGCCAGTTTAGTGCCGTGAACACTGAAGCTTTCTTT	CASSQFSAVNTEAFF
-	TRBV30	TRBJ1-2	-	TGTGCCTGGAGACTTCAGGGTGTTGACTATGGCTACACCTTC	CAWRLQGVDYGYTF
-	TRBV4-2	TRBJ2-7	-	TGTGCCAGCAGCCAACTTTTCTCAGATTCCTACGAGCAGTACTTC	CASSQLFSDSYEQYF
TRBD2	TRBV3-1/TRBV3-2	TRBJ2-7	once	TGTGCCAGCAGCCGTAGCGGGGGGACCTACGAGCAGTACTTC	CASSRSGGTYEQYF
TRBD2	TRBV3-1/TRBV3-2	TRBJ2-1	-	TGTGCCAGCAGCCAAGTCGCGTTGGCGGGGGGGCATAATGAGCAGTTCTTC	CASSQVALAGGHNEQFF
-	TRBV6-4	TRBJ2-1	-	TGTGCCAGCAGTGAGACGGGGGGCCAGACCAATGAGCAGTTCTTC	CASSETGGQTNEQFF
-	TRBV5-4	TRBJ1-1	-	TGTGCCAGCAGCTTGGATCCGGCAGGGCGCGCTGAAGCTTTCTTT	CASSLDPAGRAEAFF
-	TRBV5-8	TRBJ2-7	-	TGTGCCAGCAGCTCGTACCAGGGGTCCCTGGGTGGGAACGAGCAGTACTTC	CASSSYQGSLGGNEQYF
-	TRBV4-1	TRBJ2-7	-	TGCGCCAGCAGCCACCTTAACTACGAGCAGTACTTC	CASSHLNYEQYF
-	TRBV5-1	TRBJ2-5	-	TGCGCCAGCAGCTTGGCGCCGTCAGGTAATCAAGAGACCCAGTACTTC	CASSLAPSGNQETQYF
TRBD1	TRBV5-8	TRBJ1-6	-	TGTGCCAGCAGCTCCTCGGACAGGAGATATAATTCACCCCTCCACTTT	CASSSSDRRYNSPLHF
-	TRBV3-1/TRBV3-2	TRBJ1-1	-	TGTGCCAGCAGCCAACTGTCGGGGGACACTGAAGCTTTCTTT	CASSQLSGDTEAFF
-	TRBV2	TRBJ2-1	-	TGTGCCAGCAGTGAAGGTAGGGGGATCAACAATGAGCAGTTCTTC	CASSEGRGINNEQFF
TRBD2	TRBV3-1/TRBV3-2	TRBJ2-5	many	TGTGCCAGCAGCCAATCGACTAGCCGGGGCCAGTACTTC	CASSQSTSRGQYF
TRBD1	TRBV27	TRBJ1-1	-	TGTGCCAGCAGTTTATCTCAGGGGGCTTTAACTGAAGCTTTCTTT	CASSLSQGALTEAFF
TRBD1	TRBV6-2/TRBV6-3	TRBJ1-1	-	TGTGCCAGCAGTCACCGGGACAGGATTATGAACACTGAAGCTTTCTTT	CASSHRDRIMNTEAFF
-	TRBV6-2/TRBV6-3	TRBJ1-1	-	TGTGCCAGCAGCCTAACTCGCATGAACACTGAAGCTTTCTTT	CASSLTRMNTEAFF
-	TRBV6-5	TRBJ2-1	-	TGTGCCAGCAGTTTTGACAGGAAGGCAGGGGAGCAGTTCTTC	CASSFDRKAGEQFF
-	TRBV28	TRBJ2-1	-	TGTGCCAGCAGTCGACGGGGTAGCGGCCTCCCCAATGAGCAGTTCTTC	CASSRRGSGLPNEQFF
TRBD1	TRBV19	TRBJ1-2	-	TGTGCCAGTAGGGCCCCGTTGGACAGGCCCGGCGCTAACTATGGCTACACCTTC	CASRAPLDRPGANYGYTF
-	TRBV18	TRBJ1-2	-	TGTGCCAGCTCGACCGCGGTCCCCCATGGCTACACCTTC	CASSTAVPHGYTF
TRBD1	TRBV19	TRBJ1-1	-	TGTGCCAGTATTGACAGGGGGCAGGGATGGGACACTGAAGCTTTCTTT	CASIDRGQGWDTEAFF
TRBD2	TRBV5-4	TRBJ2-1	-	TGTGCCAGCAGCCAATCGTCGGGACTAGCGGTATACAATGAGCAGTTCTTC	CASSQSSGLAVYNEQFF
TRBD1	TRBV10-3	TRBJ1-2	-	TGTGCCTCCAGGTTAGGGGACAGGGGGCAAGGCTACACCTTC	CASRLGDRGQGYTF
-	TRBV7-2	TRBJ1-6	-	TGTGCCAGCAGCATCCAGGGTAATAATTCACCCCTCCACTTT	CASSIQGNNSPLHF
-	TRBV27	TRBJ2-4	-	TGTGCCAGCAGTTCATACAGTCAGGGTGCTCAGTACTTC	CASSSYSQGAQYF
-	TRBV19	TRBJ1-1	-	TGTGCCAGTAGTTTGGGGCCCGGAGCTGAAGCTTTCTTT	CASSLGPGAEAFF
TRBD1	TRBV3-1/TRBV3-2	TRBJ1-1	few	TGTGCCAGCAGCCAAGACGTCCCGACAGGGCCGAACACTGAAGCTTTCTTT	CASSQDVPTGPNTEAFF
TRBD1	TRBV5-8	TRBJ1-1	-	TGTGCCAGCAGCTTGACAGGGGCTGAAGCTTTCTTT	CASSLTGAEAFF
-	TRBV5-1	TRBJ2-7	-	TGCGCCAGCAGCTTGGATGGAATAGGGGGCTACGAGCAGTACTTC	CASSLDGIGGYEQYF
TRBD1	TRBV19	TRBJ1-5	-	TGTGCCAGTAGTTCCCCTACCGGGACAGTTGGGAATCAGCCCCAGCATTTT	CASSSPTGTVGNQPQHF
-	TRBV28	TRBJ1-2	-	TGTGCCAGCAGTTTATGGCATCAAGGGCAGGGGTTATATGGCTACACCTTC	CASSLWHQGQGLYGYTF
-	TRBV19	TRBJ1-1	-	TGTGCCAGTCGGAGGGGTAACACTGAAGCTTTCTTT	CASRRGNTEAFF
TRBD1	TRBV2	TRBJ2-7	-	TGTGCCAGCAGGGGCGACCGGGACAGGGGATTTTACGAGCAGTACTTC	CASRGDRDRGFYEQYF
-	TRBV9	TRBJ1-2	-	TGTGCCAGCAGCGTCGGACTCTTACTCTATGGCTACACCTTC	CASSVGLLLYGYTF
-	TRBV7-6	TRBJ1-4	-	TGTGCCAGCAGCCCGACGGGAACAACTAATGAAAAACTGTTTTTT	CASSPTGTTNEKLFF
TRBD2	TRBV19	TRBJ2-3	-	TGTGCCAGTAGTATGCGCGGGGGGGCTCGCACAGATACGCAGTATTTT	CASSMRGGARTDTQYF
TRBD1	TRBV4-2	TRBJ1-2	-	TGTGCCAGCAGCCAGGAAGTCGGGACAGCGAACCTCTATGGCTACACCTTC	CASSQEVGTANLYGYTF
-	TRBV28	TRBJ1-1	-	TGTGCCAGCAGTTCACAGGGTAGGGGGACTGAAGCTTTCTTT	CASSSQGRGTEAFF
TRBD1	TRBV7-2	TRBJ2-1	-	TGTGCCAGCAGCTTAGAGGGACAGGGTTACAATGAGCAGTTCTTC	CASSLEGQGYNEQFF
-	TRBV5-6	TRBJ1-1	-	TGTGCCAGCAGCGGCTTCGGGGGAAAAGACACTGAAGCTTTCTTT	CASSGFGGKDTEAFF
-	TRBV4-2	TRBJ2-5	-	TGTGCCAGCAGCCAAGCGGGTTATGAGACCCAGTACTTC	CASSQAGYETQYF
-	TRBV27	TRBJ2-3	-	TGTGCCAGCACCCCGAGGGTAGGGAGCACAGATACGCAGTATTTT	CASTPRVGSTDTQYF
-	TRBV30	TRBJ1-3	-	TGTGCCTGGAGGATTACGGGAGGTTCCCGATCTGGAAACACCATATATTTT	CAWRITGGSRSGNTIYF
TRBD1	TRBV5-6	TRBJ1-5	few	TGTGCCAGCAGCAATACCGGGACAGGGGGCTTGCAGCCCCAGCATTTT	CASSNTGTGGLQPQHF
-	TRBV4-1	TRBJ1-1	once	TGCGCCAGCAGCCAAACTTTTGGACGCGGGGGACTCACTGAAGCTTTCTTT	CASSQTFGRGGLTEAFF
TRBD1	TRBV9	TRBJ2-7	-	TGTGCCAGCAGCGTAGGAGAGGGGGCTGGCCAGCAGTACTTC	CASSVGEGAGQQYF
-	TRBV11-2	TRBJ1-4	-	TGTGCCAGCAGCTCCAGGGGTGAAAAACTGTTTTTT	CASSSRGEKLFF
-	TRBV9	TRBJ2-1	-	TGTGCCAGCAGCGTAGGAGGGGGTCCACTCAATGAGCAGTTCTTC	CASSVGGGPLNEQFF
TRBD1	TRBV30	TRBJ1-3	once	TGTGCCTGGAGTAAGGACAGGGCTGGAAACACCATATATTTT	CAWSKDRAGNTIYF
-	TRBV2	TRBJ1-1	-	TGTGCCAGCAGGAGGGGGTCGCCGAGGCACACTGAAGCTTTCTTT	CASRRGSPRHTEAFF